These 32 T cell receptor beta chains originate from one sample sequenced in a study of PD-1 blockade in classical Hodgkin lymphoma (dated by TCRdb to about 2020). Library preparation was by the immunoSEQ multiplex PCR assay. This immuneACCESS table, as held by TCRdb, lists in-frame sequences with V and J called but not all clones. Of the missing ones, under half trace to an unresolved V gene in checked studies; the others have no known cause. A total of some 90,000 clones appear in this sample, roughly 78% of them only once. The ten most abundant clones make up over 8% of the sample. The label giving this sample's time point can be read as: cycle 4 day 1 (C4D1), after 5 to 7 weeks of nivolumab. Relapse after autologous stem cell transplantation had occurred in all trial patients, and cohorts A, B and C were distinguished by prior brentuximab vedotin exposure. Sequences were derived from peripheral blood mononuclear cells (PBMCs), sampled before the fourth cycle of nivolumab. The receptors come from a human donor with classical Hodgkin lymphoma.

The CDR3 nucleotides are TGTGCCAGTAACCGGCTGGGGCAAGAGACCCAGTACTTC. Translating gives CASNRLGQETQYF. V gene TRBV19 combines with J gene TRBJ2-5; no clear D. The CDR3 runs 13 residues. The V end lost 7 bases, the J end lost 2 bases, and 11 bases lay between the germline ends. Germline V lookup: CDR1 LNHDA, CDR2 SQIVND (reference sequence).

The rearrangement links TRBV6-5 to TRBJ2-7; 7 bases fit TRBD1. Per germline, CDR1 MNHEY and CDR2 SVGAGI. V trimming: 4 bases; J trimming: 2 bases; junction bases outside the gene matches: 2. The CDR3 has 13 amino acids. The CDR3 sequence is CASSWDRTYEQYF. The DNA of the CDR3 is TGTGCCAGCAGTTGGGACAGAACCTACGAGCAGTACTTC.

This sequence joins TRBV6-5 and TRBJ1-5, with 7 bases lining up with TRBD1. The CDR3 is made up of 14 amino acids. Germline assignment: CDR1 MNHEY and CDR2 SVGAGI. The ends lost 1 base at V and 6 bases at J; junction bases unmatched: 3. CDR3 in amino acids: CASSYLAGGQPQHF. DNA of the CDR3: TGTGCCAGCAGTTACTTGGCAGGGGGTCAGCCCCAGCATTTT.

The chain recombines TRBV12-5 with TRBJ1-5, with 11 bases aligning to TRBD1. CDR1 is LGHNT and CDR2 is FRNRAP in the germline V gene. This CDR3 spans 15 amino acids. J lost 6 bases, V lost 6 bases, and 7 bases had no gene match. CDR3: CASGLGQGAGQPQHF. As DNA, the CDR3 is TGTGCTAGTGGCCTTGGACAGGGGGCAGGTCAGCCCCAGCATTTT.

CDR3 region: CASSQDGDPSSYNSPLHF. The CDR3 DNA reads TGCGCCAGCAGCCAAGACGGGGACCCCAGCTCCTATAATTCACCCCTCCACTTT. The V call is TRBV4-1, the J call TRBJ1-6, with TRBD1 as a possible D gene (5 bases). This CDR3 spans 18 amino acids. The V gene's germline CDR1 is MGHRA and CDR2 YSYEKL. Trimming removed 0 bases from V and 0 bases from J, with 12 bases in between.

The genes are TRBV6-6 and TRBJ2-7; no definite D call. CDR1 and CDR2 from the germline V gene are MNHNY and SVGAGI (reference sequence). This CDR3 region has 11 residues. V was trimmed by 6 bases and J by 4 bases, leaving 7 bases between them. This chain's CDR3 is CASRAPYEQYF. The CDR3 DNA follows: TGTGCCAGCAGGGCCCCATACGAGCAGTACTTC.

The chain recombines TRBV27 with TRBJ2-2; D assignment may be TRBD1 or TRBD2 (5 bases each). This CDR3 region has 18 residues. Per the germline V gene, CDR1 is MNHEY and CDR2 is SMNVEV (reference sequence). The V end was cut by 2 bases, the J end by 0 bases, with 16 bases between. The CDR3: CASSLGGPGRSNTGELFF. For the CDR3, the DNA is TGTGCCAGCAGTTTAGGGGGACCGGGACGGTCGAACACCGGGGAGCTGTTTTTT.

The chain links TRBV7-8 to TRBJ1-6, with 7 bases lining up with TRBD1. The V segment lost 4 bases and the J segment 8 bases; nucleotides outside the gene matches: 14. The CDR3 runs 17 residues. Germline V gives CDR1 SGHVS, CDR2 FQNEAQ. CDR3 DNA sequence: TGTGCCAGCAGCTCCCGACAGGGCTTTAGTGTTTATTCACCCCTCCACTTT. It yields the protein CASSSRQGFSVYSPLHF.

The sample holds a few counts of this clone. The chain couples TRBV18 to TRBJ1-1; D ambiguous. The germline V and J ends were trimmed by 3 bases and 5 bases, with 16 bases remaining between them. This CDR3 is 15 amino acids long. Germline V gene sequence: CDR1 KGHSH, CDR2 LQKENI. DNA of the CDR3: TGTGCCAGCTCACCCCTTAGCAGGAGTGGGACTGAAGCTTTCTTT. This translates into CASSPLSRSGTEAFF. The variable domain in full, with the rest retrieved from reference TRBV18 and TRBJ1-1, is NAGVMQNPRHLVRRRGQEARLRCSPMKGHSHVYWYRQLPEEGLKFMVYLQKENIIDESGMPKERFSAEFPKEGPSILRIQQVVRGDSAAYFCASSPLSRSGTEAFFGQGTRLTVV.

The rearrangement joins TRBV2 to TRBJ2-6; the D gene is possibly TRBD1 (5 bases). The germline CDR1 and CDR2 sequences are SNHLY and FYNNEI. There are 16 residues in the CDR3. V was pared by 6 bases and J by 1 base, with 13 bases between. In DNA, the CDR3 is TGTGCCAGCAGCCAAGGGGTCTTATCTGGGGCCAACGTCCTGACTTTC. Its translation is CASSQGVLSGANVLTF.

The rearrangement links TRBV9 to TRBJ2-5, with D maybe TRBD2 (6 bases). CDR1 SGDLS and CDR2 YYNGEE come from the germline V gene. This CDR3 spans 15 amino acids. V was clipped by 0 bases and J by 5 bases, with 14 bases between them. The CDR3 bases are TGTGCCAGCAGCGTAGGGGCGGGGCTGGGGGAGACCCAGTACTTC. Its protein is CASSVGAGLGETQYF.

This chain uses TRBV18 with TRBJ2-4; D is uncertain. The CDR3 contains 15 residues. Germline values: CDR1 KGHSH, CDR2 LQKENI. The V end lost 3 bases, the J end lost 0 bases, and 9 bases lay between the germline ends. The CDR3 region is CASSPPSVAKNIQYF. Here the CDR3 DNA reads TGTGCCAGCTCACCCCCGAGTGTAGCCAAAAACATTCAGTACTTC.

The chain carries TRBV29-1 and TRBJ2-3; 8 bases are a match to TRBD2. The CDR3 is made up of 15 amino acids. V lost 3 bases and J lost 4; bases outside the gene matches: 9. CDR1 is SQVTM and CDR2 is ANQGSEA in the germline V gene. CDR3 sequence reads: CSVDWTGLVADTQYF. CDR3 bases: TGCAGCGTTGATTGGACGGGACTAGTGGCAGATACGCAGTATTTT.

The gene calls are TRBV4-1 and TRBJ1-4, with D possibly being TRBD1 (5 bases). Germline V CDR1 and CDR2: MGHRA, YSYEKL. Trimming shortened V by 1 base and J by 5 bases, and 11 bases separated the two germline ends. CDR3 length: 15 amino acids. The CDR3 DNA reads TGCGCCAGCAGCCAAGTAGGGACGGGGAATGAAAAACTGTTTTTT. It translates to CASSQVGTGNEKLFF.

The rearrangement uses TRBV7-6 and TRBJ2-7, with 7 bases aligning to TRBD2. This CDR3 is built from 13 residues. Losses at the gene ends were 4 bases for V and 3 bases for J; bases not matched to a gene: 3. Per germline, CDR1 SGHVS and CDR2 FNYEAQ. The CDR3 nucleotides are TGTGCCAGCAGCTCCGGGGGGATCTACGAGCAGTACTTC. It translates to CASSSGGIYEQYF.

The V and J genes are TRBV11-3 and TRBJ2-2, with D perhaps matching TRBD1 (6 bases). CDR1 SGHNT and CDR2 YENEEA come from the germline V gene. V was clipped by 5 bases and J by 7 bases, with 14 bases between them. The CDR3 extends over 14 amino acids. CDR3: CASSPRQAGGELFF. The CDR3 DNA follows: TGTGCCAGCAGCCCCCGACAGGCAGGCGGGGAGCTGTTTTTT.

The V gene is TRBV10-3, the J gene TRBJ2-7; D is unresolved. Trimming took off 0 bases at V and 0 bases at J, with 6 bases between the two ends. Germline V CDR1 and CDR2: ENHRY, SYGVKD. The CDR3 sequence is 14 residues long. As DNA, the CDR3 is TGTGCCATCAGTGAGTCAAGGGACTCCTACGAGCAGTACTTC. This encodes CAISESRDSYEQYF.

V usage is TRBV5-6 and J usage is TRBJ2-1; D perhaps matches TRBD1 (6 bases). From germline, CDR1 is SGHDT and CDR2 YYEEEE. Trimming shortened V by 4 bases and J by 10 bases, and 18 bases separated the two germline ends. The CDR3 sequence is 14 residues long. The CDR3 coding sequence is TGTGCCAGCAGCCAAGGACAGCGTCAATGGGAGCAGTTCTTC. It codes for CASSQGQRQWEQFF.

The V and J genes are TRBV7-8 and TRBJ1-5; D is unresolved. This CDR3 spans 15 amino acids. Trimming removed 6 bases from V and 2 bases from J, with 14 bases in between. Germline CDR1 and CDR2: SGHVS and FQNEAQ. The CDR3: CASRAGVQGNQPQHF. CDR3 nucleotides: TGTGCCAGCAGGGCCGGGGTACAAGGCAATCAGCCCCAGCATTTT.

V gene TRBV5-1 combines with J gene TRBJ2-1; 8 nucleotides line up with TRBD2. The V and J ends lost 4 bases and 3 bases, in that order; junction bases with no gene match: 6. The CDR3 is 15 amino acids. The V gene's germline CDR1 is SGHRS and CDR2 YFSETQ. This CDR3 is CASSRGTSGYNEQFF. The CDR3 DNA reads TGCGCCAGCAGCCGAGGCACTAGCGGCTACAATGAGCAGTTCTTC.

The CDR3 DNA reads TGCGCCAGCAGCCAAGGGGAATTTAGCGGGAGGGAAGCTGAGCAGTTCTTC. Protein product: CASSQGEFSGREAEQFF. The chain recombines TRBV4-3 with TRBJ2-1, with 11 bases fitting TRBD2. Germline CDR1 LGHNA, CDR2 YSLEER. CDR3 size: 17 residues. V shed 1 base, J shed 9 bases, and the junction held 11 bases outside the gene matches.

The V gene is TRBV18, the J gene TRBJ1-1; D unresolved. V dropped 2 bases and J dropped 0 bases, with 10 bases sitting between them. Germline V gene data show CDR1 as KGHSH and CDR2 as LQKENI. The CDR3 spans 15 residues. The CDR3 DNA is TGTGCCAGCTCACCATACGCAGAGATGAACACTGAAGCTTTCTTT. Its protein is CASSPYAEMNTEAFF.

The J gene is TRBJ2-5, the V gene TRBV7-9; 9 nucleotides match TRBD1. V shed 5 bases, J shed 5 bases, and the junction held 6 bases outside the gene matches. The CDR3 has 14 residues. Looked up from germline, CDR1 is SEHNR and CDR2 is FQNEAQ (reference sequence). This CDR3 is CASSRGQGAETQYF. The CDR3 DNA reads as TGTGCCAGCAGCAGGGGACAGGGAGCGGAGACCCAGTACTTC.

V gene TRBV5-6 combines with J gene TRBJ1-5, with TRBD1 matching 7 bases. The CDR3 is 16 residues long. V gave up 0 bases and J gave up 5 bases; unmatched junction bases: 8. CDR1 SGHDT and CDR2 YYEEEE come from the germline V gene. The DNA of the CDR3 is TGTGCCAGCAGCTTGGCTATCCGGGACAGTTATCAGCCCCAGCATTTT. Protein product: CASSLAIRDSYQPQHF.

The rearrangement uses TRBV18 and TRBJ2-7; possibly TRBD1 or TRBD2 for D (6 bases each). Trimming cost V 3 bases and J 2 bases, with 14 bases left between them. The germline gives CDR1 KGHSH, CDR2 LQKENI. The CDR3 consists of 15 residues. The DNA of the CDR3 is TGTGCCAGCTCACCTGGGGGGCAGACGGCCTACGAGCAGTACTTC. Protein product: CASSPGGQTAYEQYF. The full variable domain, its missing parts supplied by reference TRBV18 and TRBJ2-7, is NAGVMQNPRHLVRRRGQEARLRCSPMKGHSHVYWYRQLPEEGLKFMVYLQKENIIDESGMPKERFSAEFPKEGPSILRIQQVVRGDSAAYFCASSPGGQTAYEQYFGPGTRLTVT.

This clone is a singleton in its sample. This chain connects TRBV27 to TRBJ1-2; TRBD1 is a possible D gene (5 bases). Trimming stripped 7 bases from V and 4 bases from J, with 13 bases between. Germline V gene data show CDR1 as MNHEY and CDR2 as SMNVEV (reference sequence). CDR3 length: 13 residues. Written as DNA, the CDR3 is TGTGCCAGCATCGGGGCCGCTTCCTATGGCTACACCTTC. This sequence encodes CASIGAASYGYTF.

Written as DNA, the CDR3 is TGTGCCAGCAGCTTAAGGGCTAGAGGCACCGGGGAGCTGTTTTTT. It specifies CASSLRARGTGELFF. The J gene is TRBJ2-2, the V gene TRBV7-2, with D unresolved. The CDR3 spans 15 residues. Trimming removed 2 bases from V and 4 bases from J, with 11 bases in between. Germline-derived CDR1 and CDR2 are SGHTA and FQGNSA.

In this sample, this clone turned up once. The chain links TRBV27 to TRBJ1-2, with TRBD1 matching over 10 bases. Trimming at V came to 3 bases and at J to 3 bases, leaving 10 bases not matched to a gene. The CDR3 consists of 17 residues. CDR1 and CDR2 (germline): MNHEY, SMNVEV (reference sequence). The CDR3 DNA sequence: TGTGCCAGCAGTTTTAATTGGGACAGGGGCGTGGACTATGGCTACACCTTC. It codes for CASSFNWDRGVDYGYTF.

The rearrangement joins TRBV15 to TRBJ2-7; D perhaps matches TRBD2 (6 bases). Germline values: CDR1 LNHNV, CDR2 YYDKDF (reference sequence). There are 17 residues in the CDR3. Trimming removed 1 base at V and 2 bases at J, with 18 bases between. The CDR3 loop is CATSRGRQAGSTYEQYF. In nucleotides, the CDR3 is TGTGCCACCAGCAGAGGGAGGCAAGCGGGCTCCACCTACGAGCAGTACTTC.

The chain has TRBV9 and TRBJ2-7; 7 positions match TRBD2. Trimming removed 3 bases from V and 3 bases from J; junction bases left unmatched: 9. The CDR3 is 15 residues long. The germline CDR1 and CDR2 sequences are SGDLS and YYNGEE. CDR3 sequence reads: CASSDSPAGVYEQYF. CDR3 DNA: TGTGCCAGCAGCGATTCCCCGGCGGGGGTCTACGAGCAGTACTTC.

The chain joins TRBV19 to TRBJ2-1; D is undetermined. The CDR3 loop spans 14 amino acids. V was cut by 3 bases and J by 0 bases, with 6 bases left in between. Looked up from germline, CDR1 is LNHDA and CDR2 is SQIVND (reference sequence). CDR3 loop: CASSIKVSYNEQFF. CDR3 sequence (DNA): TGTGCCAGTAGTATTAAGGTCTCCTACAATGAGCAGTTCTTC.

The chain links TRBV25-1 to TRBJ2-7; 8 bases agree with TRBD2. After removal of 6 bases from V and 4 bases from J, the junction contained 5 bases not matched to a gene. Germline CDR1 MGHDK, CDR2 SYGVNS. This CDR3 has 13 amino acids. CDR3 DNA sequence: TGTGCCAGCAGCACGGGGGGGGGTTACGAGCAGTACTTC. It codes for CASSTGGGYEQYF.